These 29 T cell receptor beta chains share one sample of origin, sequenced in a study of breast tumors, draining lymph nodes, adjacent tissues. The lymph nodes were axillary draining lymph nodes from breast cancer patients. TCRdb reprocessed the multiplex PCR reads via MiXCR and lists one record per CDR3 protein. Altogether about 230,000 distinct CDR3 sequences are present, roughly 30% being singletons, with the ten largest covering more than 1.3%. The sequenced material came from axillary lymph node tissue. The receptor set was obtained from a female donor with breast cancer. Some clones in this sample may be carry-over from other donors' samples.

As concerns this clonotype: A much larger clone is a single base away; this may be a read error. The chain couples TRBV20-1 to TRBJ2-7; a weak D match, TRBD1 (6 bases). Germline CDR1 is DFQATT and CDR2 is SNEGSKA (reference sequence). The CDR3 spans 14 residues. CDR3 amino acids: CSAPKQGSSSEQYF. CDR3 sequence (DNA): TGCAGTGCCCCGAAGCAGGGGAGCTCCTCCGAGCAGTACTTC.

This clonotype was recorded at least ten times. This chain connects TRBV4-2 to TRBJ2-1, with 8 nucleotides matching TRBD2. Per the germline V gene, CDR1 is LGHNA and CDR2 is YNFKEQ. CDR3 size: 15 residues. Unmatched junction bases numbered 6, after V lost 4 bases and J lost 4 bases. The DNA of the CDR3 is TGTGCCAGCAGCCTCAACCGGGAGGGATACAATGAGCAGTTCTTC. This encodes CASSLNREGYNEQFF.

The genes are TRBV2 and TRBJ1-2, with 9 bases fitting TRBD1. V trimming: 8 bases; J trimming: 1 base; junction bases outside the gene matches: 5. The CDR3 totals 14 residues. Germline V lookup: CDR1 SNHLY, CDR2 FYNNEI. The CDR3 reads CASDGQGLNYGYTF. CDR3 nucleotides: TGTGCCAGCGATGGACAGGGGCTTAACTATGGCTACACCTTC.

This clonotype was counted a single time. One junction end does not reproduce the germline sequence, and a read error may be involved. The chain joins TRBV20-1 to TRBJ1-4; no clear D. The CDR3 contains 8 residues. Germline CDR1 reads DFQATT; CDR2 reads SNEGSKA (reference sequence). This CDR3 reads CSSARPVF. CDR3 in DNA: TGCAGTTCTGCCCGACCGGTTTTT.

This rearrangement joins TRBV3-1 to TRBJ2-3; TRBD2 aligns across 8 bases. The length of the CDR3 is 17 residues. Germline V CDR1 and CDR2: LGHDT, YNNKEL (reference sequence). Losses at the gene ends were 2 bases for V and 3 bases for J; bases not matched to a gene: 10. The CDR3 loop reads CASSQIRIAGRTDTQYF. In DNA form, the CDR3 reads TGTGCCAGCAGCCAAATCAGAATAGCGGGACGAACAGATACGCAGTATTTT.

Comment on this clonotype: One end of the junction fails to match germline, which may point to a read error. This sequence joins TRBV29-1 and TRBJ1-2; 7 nucleotides align to TRBD1. This CDR3 contains 11 residues. Germline loops: CDR1 SQVTM, CDR2 ANQGSEA. CDR3 sequence (DNA): TGTGCCTGGTGGGACAGCTATGGCTACACCTTC. Protein: CAWWDSYGYTF.

This clonotype showed up many times. The chain couples TRBV20-1 to TRBJ2-1; 10 positions agree with TRBD1. There are 15 residues in the CDR3. Germline V gene data show CDR1 as DFQATT and CDR2 as SNEGSKA (reference sequence). The V gene end was trimmed by 5 bases and the J gene end by 9 bases; junction bases not matched to a gene: 13. Here the CDR3 reads CSAPIPDRGVSEQFF. The CDR3 nucleotides are TGCAGTGCTCCAATCCCGGACAGGGGGGTTAGTGAGCAGTTCTTC.

Of note for this clonotype: A much larger clonotype is one base distant, so this may be a read error. The CDR3 coding sequence is TGTGCCAGCAGCCAAAGGGGAGGGGGCGGCGGCTACGCCTTC. It codes for CASSQRGGGGGYAF. V gene TRBV3-1 combines with J gene TRBJ1-2; 7 nucleotides agree with TRBD1. Germline V gives CDR1 LGHDT, CDR2 YNNKEL (reference sequence). The CDR3 spans 14 residues.

This clonotype was seen repeatedly, ten times or more. V and J are TRBV20-1 and TRBJ2-3, with a tentative D call TRBD2 (6 bases). The V gene's germline CDR1 is DFQATT and CDR2 SNEGSKA (reference sequence). V was shortened by 6 bases and J by 0 bases, with 13 bases between the two germline ends. This CDR3 is 14 amino acids long. The CDR3 region has the DNA TGCAGTGCCCAGCGGGCGGATAGCACAGATACGCAGTATTTT. The encoded protein is CSAQRADSTDTQYF.

This clonotype was detected many times. V and J are TRBV12-3 or TRBV12-4 and TRBJ2-5; 10 nucleotides match TRBD2. CDR3 length: 14 residues. Trimming cost V 2 bases and J 3 bases; bases outside gene matches: 0. CDR3 DNA: TGTGCCAGCAGTTTAACTAGCGGGAAAGAGACCCAGTACTTC. It codes for CASSLTSGKETQYF.

V usage is TRBV9 and J usage is TRBJ2-6; perhaps TRBD2 as D (5 bases). Trimming pared 0 bases from V and 3 bases from J, leaving 7 bases between. Looked up from germline, CDR1 is SGDLS and CDR2 is YYNGEE. The CDR3 is made up of 15 amino acids. The CDR3 bases are TGTGCCAGCAGCGTAGGCGGGTTTGGGGCCAACGTCCTGACTTTC. Translation: CASSVGGFGANVLTF. Supplemented by reference TRBV9 and TRBJ2-6, the full variable domain reads DSGVTQTPKHLITATGQRVTLRCSPRSGDLSVYWYQQSLDQGLQFLIQYYNGEERAKGNILERFSAQQFPDLHSELNLSSLELGDSALYFCASSVGGFGANVLTFGAGSRLTVL.

This clonotype was detected many times. This chain uses TRBV5-6 with TRBJ1-2, with no clear D. The CDR3 covers 14 residues. Trimming removed 3 bases at V and 7 bases at J, with 16 bases between. Germline V gives CDR1 SGHDT, CDR2 YYEEEE. CDR3 nucleotide sequence: TGTGCCAGCAGCTCGCCCCATACTACGGGTGGCTACACCTTC. Translated, it gives CASSSPHTTGGYTF.

Many counts were recorded for this clonotype. The chain recombines TRBV7-2 with TRBJ2-3; possibly TRBD2 for D (5 bases). V lost 4 bases and J 8 bases, leaving 16 bases between the germline ends. Germline V gene lookup returns CDR1 SGHTA and CDR2 FQGNSA. The CDR3 extends over 14 amino acids. The CDR3 loop is CASSYDYSGRTQYF. In DNA form, the CDR3 reads TGTGCCAGCAGCTACGACTACAGTGGGCGTACGCAGTATTTT.

This clonotype has ten or more counts. This sequence joins TRBV30 and TRBJ2-3; 13 nucleotides align to TRBD2. The germline gives CDR1 GTSNPN, CDR2 SVGIG (reference sequence). The CDR3 has 15 residues. V trimming: 5 bases; J trimming: 6 bases; junction bases outside the gene matches: 8. This CDR3 reads CAWDGLAGVGDTQYF. The CDR3 nucleotides are TGTGCCTGGGACGGACTAGCGGGAGTGGGTGATACGCAGTATTTT.

Ten or more counts support this clonotype. This chain connects TRBV5-1 to TRBJ2-1; perhaps TRBD1 as D (6 bases). V lost 4 bases, J lost 6 bases, and 14 bases lay in between. The CDR3 is 14 amino acids. Looked up from germline, CDR1 is SGHRS and CDR2 is YFSETQ. As DNA, the CDR3 is TGCGCCAGCAGCGCCTGGACAGAATCCAATGAGCAGTTCTTC. This codes for CASSAWTESNEQFF.

This clonotype was recorded many times. The rearrangement joins TRBV7-2 to TRBJ2-3, with unresolved D. Trimming pared 5 bases from V and 0 bases from J, leaving 9 bases between. Germline loops: CDR1 SGHTA, CDR2 FQGNSA. The length of the CDR3 is 14 residues. CDR3 protein: CASSITSSTDTQYF. The CDR3 DNA follows: TGTGCCAGCAGCATCACAAGTAGCACAGATACGCAGTATTTT.

Many counts were recorded for this clonotype. This chain joins TRBV4-2 and TRBJ2-5; 7 bases map to TRBD1. The germline CDR1 and CDR2 sequences are LGHNA and YNFKEQ. The CDR3 runs 15 residues. V trimming: 1 base; J trimming: 1 base; junction bases outside the gene matches: 3. The CDR3 here is CASSQGNRGQETQYF. Here the CDR3 DNA reads TGTGCCAGCAGCCAAGGTAACAGGGGCCAAGAGACCCAGTACTTC.

This clonotype was seen many times. The chain has TRBV4-1 and TRBJ2-1; 7 positions match TRBD2. The ends lost 1 base at V and 7 bases at J; junction bases unmatched: 10. Germline V lookup: CDR1 MGHRA, CDR2 YSYEKL. This CDR3 spans 16 amino acids. The chain's CDR3 is CASSQVRAGALNEQFF. CDR3 in DNA: TGCGCCAGCAGCCAAGTAAGGGCGGGAGCTTTGAATGAGCAGTTCTTC.

J is TRBJ2-5 and V is TRBV5-6; D is perhaps TRBD1 (6 bases). The CDR3 is 13 amino acids. The V end was cut by 9 bases, the J end by 9 bases, with 21 bases between. Per the germline V gene, CDR1 is SGHDT and CDR2 is YYEEEE. The DNA of the CDR3 is TGTGCCACCACAGGGTCGCTTAATCAGCCCCAGTACTTC. Protein product: CATTGSLNQPQYF. Variable domain in full (rest from reference TRBV5-6 and TRBJ2-5): DAGVTQSPTHLIKTRGQQVTLRCSPKSGHDTVSWYQQALGQGPQFIFQYYEEEERQRGNFPDRFSGHQFPNYSSELNVNALLLGDSALYLCATTGSLNQPQYFGPGTRLLVL.

The sample holds many counts of this clonotype. The chain uses TRBV6-5 and TRBJ1-2; D ambiguous. Germline CDR1 and CDR2: MNHEY and SVGAGI. The CDR3 length is 13 residues. V lost 5 bases and J 4 bases, leaving 11 bases between the germline ends. Here the CDR3 DNA reads TGTGCCAGCAGTCGAGGGTCGTCCTATGGCTACACCTTC. Translated, it gives CASSRGSSYGYTF.

This clonotype showed up many times. The chain joins TRBV6-5 to TRBJ1-6, with D possibly matching TRBD1 (6 bases). Germline assignment: CDR1 MNHEY and CDR2 SVGAGI. Trimming pared 7 bases from V and 9 bases from J, leaving 13 bases between. This CDR3 spans 13 amino acids. Written as DNA, the CDR3 is TGTGCCAGCACCAACGTAGGGGGTTCACCCCTCCACTTT. It is translated as CASTNVGGSPLHF.

This chain connects TRBV12-3 or TRBV12-4 to TRBJ2-7, with 7 bases aligning to TRBD2. The V and J ends lost 1 base and 0 bases, in that order; junction bases with no gene match: 3. This CDR3 spans 15 amino acids. The CDR3 loop reads CASSLGRGDSYEQYF. The CDR3 DNA sequence: TGTGCCAGCAGTTTAGGACGGGGGGACTCCTACGAGCAGTACTTC.

Comments on this clonotype: A much larger clone sits a single nucleotide away, making a read error possible. V is TRBV6-1 and J is TRBJ2-1; D possibly matches TRBD1 or TRBD2 (5 bases each). This CDR3 has 13 amino acids. Germline V CDR1 and CDR2: MNHNS, SASEGT. CDR3 amino acids: CASMVGDLNEQLF. In DNA, the CDR3 is TGTGCCAGCATGGTCGGGGACCTTAATGAGCAGCTCTTC.

As regards this clonotype: A much larger clonotype is one base distant, so this may be a read error. This rearrangement joins TRBV4-3 to TRBJ2-2; no definite D call. The CDR3 spans 16 residues. CDR1 and CDR2 (germline): LGHNA, YSLEER. The ends were cut back, 0 bases at V and 4 bases at J, with 12 bases in the middle. The CDR3: CASSQDASFPTGELFF. In nucleotides, the CDR3 is TGCGCCAGCAGCCAAGATGCGAGTTTCCCCACCGGGGAGCTGTTTTTT.

CDR3 sequence (DNA): TGTGCCAGCAGCCGCGACACCCCGGGACTAGCGGGCCCACGGGGAGAGACCCAGTACTTC. This gives the protein CASSRDTPGLAGPRGETQYF. This chain uses TRBV7-3 with TRBJ2-5, with 12 bases matching TRBD2. CDR1 SGHTA and CDR2 FQGTGA come from the germline V gene. The CDR3 contains 20 residues. V dropped 5 bases and J dropped 4; count of bases not matched to a gene: 20.

This clonotype was seen at least ten times. The rearrangement links TRBV6-2 or TRBV6-3 to TRBJ2-5, with TRBD2 matching over 14 bases. Trimming removed 10 bases from V and 5 bases from J; junction bases left unmatched: 6. Germline loops: CDR1 MNHEY, CDR2 SVGEGT. The CDR3 spans 14 residues. The CDR3, as DNA: TGTGCCACCCGAAGACTAGCGGGAGGGGAGACCCAGTACTTC. Translation: CATRRLAGGETQYF.

This clonotype was observed at least ten times. The chain employs TRBV30 and TRBJ2-3, with a possible D match to TRBD2 (5 bases). Trimming pared 0 bases from V and 1 base from J, leaving 11 bases between. CDR3 length: 15 amino acids. Germline V gene lookup returns CDR1 GTSNPN and CDR2 SVGIG (reference sequence). The CDR3 region is CAWSVRAGRTDTQYF. The CDR3, as DNA: TGTGCCTGGAGTGTACGGGCGGGCCGCACAGATACGCAGTATTTT.

This clonotype was recorded at least ten times. The gene calls are TRBV7-9 and TRBJ2-5; unclear D gene. This CDR3 has 13 residues. The ends were cut back, 2 bases at V and 2 bases at J, with 6 bases in the middle. In germline, CDR1 is SEHNR, CDR2 FQNEAQ (reference sequence). The DNA of the CDR3 is TGTGCCAGCAGCTTAACAGCTCAAGAGACCCAGTACTTC. Protein sequence: CASSLTAQETQYF.

At least ten counts were recorded for this clonotype. J is TRBJ2-1 and V is TRBV5-1; a weak D match, TRBD2 (6 bases). CDR1 and CDR2 from the germline V gene are SGHRS and YFSETQ. Trimming removed 2 bases at V and 6 bases at J, with 6 bases between. The CDR3 consists of 12 residues. The CDR3 sequence: CASSFSGNEQFF. In DNA, the CDR3 is TGCGCCAGCAGCTTTAGCGGCAATGAGCAGTTCTTC. Variable domain in full (rest from reference TRBV5-1 and TRBJ2-1): KAGVTQTPRYLIKTRGQQVTLSCSPISGHRSVSWYQQTPGQGLQFLFEYFSETQRNKGNFPGRFSGRQFSNSRSEMNVSTLELGDSALYLCASSFSGNEQFFGPGTRLTVL.